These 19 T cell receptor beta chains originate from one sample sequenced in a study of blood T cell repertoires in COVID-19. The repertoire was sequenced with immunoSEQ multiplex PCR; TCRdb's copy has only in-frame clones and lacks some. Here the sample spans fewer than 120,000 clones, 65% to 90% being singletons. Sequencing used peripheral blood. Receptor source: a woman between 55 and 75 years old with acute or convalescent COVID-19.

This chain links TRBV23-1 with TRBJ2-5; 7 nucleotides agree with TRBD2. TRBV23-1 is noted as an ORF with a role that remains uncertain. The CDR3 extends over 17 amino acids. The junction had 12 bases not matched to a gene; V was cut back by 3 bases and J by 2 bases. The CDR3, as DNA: TGCGCCAGCAGTCATGGGAGTTTACCGGGACTACAAGAGACCCAGTACTTC. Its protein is CASSHGSLPGLQETQYF.

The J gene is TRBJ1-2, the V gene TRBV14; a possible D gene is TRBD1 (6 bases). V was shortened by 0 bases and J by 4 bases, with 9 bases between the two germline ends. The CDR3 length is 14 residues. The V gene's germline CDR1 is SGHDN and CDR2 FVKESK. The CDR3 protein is CASSQERGIYGYTF. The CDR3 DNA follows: TGTGCCAGCAGCCAAGAGAGGGGGATCTATGGCTACACCTTC.

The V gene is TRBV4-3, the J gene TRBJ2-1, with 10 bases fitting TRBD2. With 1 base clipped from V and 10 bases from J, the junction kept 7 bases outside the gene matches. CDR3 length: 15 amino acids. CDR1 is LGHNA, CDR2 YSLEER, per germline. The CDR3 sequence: CASSQAALSGGEQFF. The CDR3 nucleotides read TGCGCCAGCAGCCAAGCCGCCCTTAGCGGGGGGGAGCAGTTCTTC.

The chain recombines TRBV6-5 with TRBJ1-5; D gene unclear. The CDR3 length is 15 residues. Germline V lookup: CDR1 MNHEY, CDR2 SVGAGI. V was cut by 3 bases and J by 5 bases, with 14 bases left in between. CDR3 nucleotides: TGTGCCAGCAGTTATAGTAGTGAGGGATATCAGCCCCAGCATTTT. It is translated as CASSYSSEGYQPQHF.

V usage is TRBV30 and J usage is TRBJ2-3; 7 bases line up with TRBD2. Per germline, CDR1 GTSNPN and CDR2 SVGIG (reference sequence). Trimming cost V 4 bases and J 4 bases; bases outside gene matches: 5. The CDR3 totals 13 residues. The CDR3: CAWTPTSADTQYF. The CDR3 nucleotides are TGTGCCTGGACCCCAACTAGCGCAGATACGCAGTATTTT.

The DNA of the CDR3 is TGTGCCAGCAGCTTAGATTCCGGGATAAGCTACACCTTC. Translating gives CASSLDSGISYTF. The V and J genes are TRBV11-2 and TRBJ1-2; the D is unclear. Looked up from germline, CDR1 is SGHAT and CDR2 is FQNNGV. There are 13 residues in the CDR3. The V and J ends lost 0 bases and 9 bases respectively, with 11 bases between them.

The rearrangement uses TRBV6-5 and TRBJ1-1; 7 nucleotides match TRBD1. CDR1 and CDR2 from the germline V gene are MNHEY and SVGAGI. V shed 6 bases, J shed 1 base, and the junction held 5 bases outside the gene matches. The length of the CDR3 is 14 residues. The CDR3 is CASSQTGRNTEAFF. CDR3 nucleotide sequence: TGTGCCAGCAGCCAGACAGGGAGGAACACTGAAGCTTTCTTT.

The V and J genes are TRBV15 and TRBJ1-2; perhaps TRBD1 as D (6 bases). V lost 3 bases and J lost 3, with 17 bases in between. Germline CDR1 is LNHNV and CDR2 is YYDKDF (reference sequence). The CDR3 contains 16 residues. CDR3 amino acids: CATSSGPTGTHYGYTF. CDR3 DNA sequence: TGTGCCACCAGCAGTGGGCCCACCGGGACACACTATGGCTACACCTTC.

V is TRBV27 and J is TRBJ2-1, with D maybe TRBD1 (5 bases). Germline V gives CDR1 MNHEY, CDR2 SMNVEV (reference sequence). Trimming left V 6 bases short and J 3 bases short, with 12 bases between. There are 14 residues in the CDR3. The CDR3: CASRHDSYYNEQFF. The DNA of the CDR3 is TGTGCCAGCAGACATGACAGCTACTACAATGAGCAGTTCTTC.

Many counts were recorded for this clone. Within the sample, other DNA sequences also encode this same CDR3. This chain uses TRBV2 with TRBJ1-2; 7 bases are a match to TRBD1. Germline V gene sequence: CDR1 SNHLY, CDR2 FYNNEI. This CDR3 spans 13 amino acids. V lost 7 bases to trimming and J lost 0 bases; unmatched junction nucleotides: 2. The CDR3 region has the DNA TGTGCCAGCACCGGGACAGCTAACTATGGCTACACCTTC. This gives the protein CASTGTANYGYTF.

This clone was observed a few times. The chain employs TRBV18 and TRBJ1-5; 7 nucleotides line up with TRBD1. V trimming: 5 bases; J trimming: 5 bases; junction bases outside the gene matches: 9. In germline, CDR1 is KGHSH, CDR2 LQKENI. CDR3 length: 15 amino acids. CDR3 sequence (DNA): TGTGCCAGCTCATTATCGACAGGGAAAGATCAGCCCCAGCATTTT. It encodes CASSLSTGKDQPQHF.

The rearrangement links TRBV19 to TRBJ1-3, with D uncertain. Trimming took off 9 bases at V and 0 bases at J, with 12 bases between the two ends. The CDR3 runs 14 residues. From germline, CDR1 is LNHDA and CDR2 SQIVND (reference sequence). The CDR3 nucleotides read TGTGCCAGCTCTAGTCGATTCTCTGGAAACACCATATATTTT. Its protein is CASSSRFSGNTIYF.

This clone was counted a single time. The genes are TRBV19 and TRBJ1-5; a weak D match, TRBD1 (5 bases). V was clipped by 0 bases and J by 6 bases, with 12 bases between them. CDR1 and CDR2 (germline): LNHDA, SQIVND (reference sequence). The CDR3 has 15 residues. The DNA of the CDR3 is TGTGCCAGTAGTATAGAGCCCCAGGGAGGTCAGCCCCAGCATTTT. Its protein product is CASSIEPQGGQPQHF.

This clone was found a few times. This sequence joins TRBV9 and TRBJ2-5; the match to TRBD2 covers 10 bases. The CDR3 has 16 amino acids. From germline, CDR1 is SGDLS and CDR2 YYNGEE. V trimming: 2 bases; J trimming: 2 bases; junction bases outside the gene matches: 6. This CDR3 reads CASSVSGGHSQETQYF. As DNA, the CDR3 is TGTGCCAGCAGCGTTAGCGGGGGGCACTCTCAAGAGACCCAGTACTTC.

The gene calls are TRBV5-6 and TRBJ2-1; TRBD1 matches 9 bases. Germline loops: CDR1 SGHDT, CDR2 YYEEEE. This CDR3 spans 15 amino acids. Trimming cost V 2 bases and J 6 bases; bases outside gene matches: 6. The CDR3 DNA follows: TGTGCCAGCAGCTTATGGACAGGGGCTGTCAATGAGCAGTTCTTC. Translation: CASSLWTGAVNEQFF.

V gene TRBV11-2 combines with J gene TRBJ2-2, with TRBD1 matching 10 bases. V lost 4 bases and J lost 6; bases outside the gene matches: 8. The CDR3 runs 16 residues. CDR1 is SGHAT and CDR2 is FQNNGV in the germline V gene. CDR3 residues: CASSWTGGSRAGELFF. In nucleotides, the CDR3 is TGTGCCAGCAGCTGGACAGGGGGGAGTAGAGCCGGGGAGCTGTTTTTT.

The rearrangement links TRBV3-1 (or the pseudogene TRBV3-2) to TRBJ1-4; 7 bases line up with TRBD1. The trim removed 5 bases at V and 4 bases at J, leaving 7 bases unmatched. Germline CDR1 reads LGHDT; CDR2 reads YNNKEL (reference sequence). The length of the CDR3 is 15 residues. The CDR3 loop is CASSSPGTDNEKLFF. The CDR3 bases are TGTGCCAGCAGCTCCCCCGGGACAGATAATGAAAAACTGTTTTTT.

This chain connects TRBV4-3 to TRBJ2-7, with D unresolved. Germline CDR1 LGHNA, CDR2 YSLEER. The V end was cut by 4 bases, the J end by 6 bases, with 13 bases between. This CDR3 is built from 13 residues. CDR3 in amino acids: CASSLALLGEQYF. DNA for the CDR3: TGCGCCAGCAGCCTCGCACTCCTTGGCGAGCAGTACTTC.

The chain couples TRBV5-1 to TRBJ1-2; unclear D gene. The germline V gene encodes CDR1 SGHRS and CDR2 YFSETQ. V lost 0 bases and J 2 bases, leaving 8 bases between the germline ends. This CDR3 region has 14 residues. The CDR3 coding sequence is TGCGCCAGCAGCTTGGATGGCCGAAACTATGGCTACACCTTC. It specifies CASSLDGRNYGYTF.